This passage covers 32 T cell receptor beta chains from one sample sequenced in a study of cytomegalovirus exposure and HLA in healthy donors. 60 Vbeta and 13 Jbeta primers were used in PCR. The table came from immunoSEQ multiplex PCR; TCRdb's copy has only in-frame clones and leaves some out. The profile shows a few hundred thousand clones, roughly 80% of them singletons. The sequenced sample consisted of PBMCs. Every receptor here comes from a girl aged 2-15 years in good health and CMV-seronegative.

The V call is TRBV5-6, the J call TRBJ2-7, with 8 positions matching TRBD1. Germline V lookup: CDR1 SGHDT, CDR2 YYEEEE. The CDR3 is 12 residues long. The junction had 1 base not matched to a gene; V was cut back by 4 bases and J by 4 bases. CDR3 residues: CASSRQGYEQYF. CDR3 DNA: TGTGCCAGCAGCCGACAGGGGTACGAGCAGTACTTC. The entire variable domain, with the rest obtained from reference TRBV5-6 and TRBJ2-7, is as follows: DAGVTQSPTHLIKTRGQQVTLRCSPKSGHDTVSWYQQALGQGPQFIFQYYEEEERQRGNFPDRFSGHQFPNYSSELNVNALLLGDSALYLCASSRQGYEQYFGPGTRLTVT.

The chain recombines TRBV7-3 with TRBJ1-1; 8 positions match TRBD1. Trimming removed 3 bases from V and 1 base from J; junction bases left unmatched: 4. This CDR3 has 15 amino acids. The V gene's germline CDR1 is SGHTA and CDR2 FQGTGA. The CDR3: CASSFTGGSNTEAFF. Written as DNA, the CDR3 is TGTGCCAGCAGCTTCACAGGGGGGTCGAACACTGAAGCTTTCTTT. Filled out from reference TRBV7-3 and TRBJ1-1, the complete variable domain reads GAGVSQTPSNKVTEKGKYVELRCDPISGHTALYWYRQSLGQGPEFLIYFQGTGAADDSGLPNDRFFAVRPEGSVSTLKIQRTERGDSAVYLCASSFTGGSNTEAFFGQGTRLTVV.

The chain uses TRBV19 and TRBJ1-2, with 7 nucleotides matching TRBD1. The V segment lost 8 bases and the J segment 0 bases; nucleotides outside the gene matches: 9. The germline V gene has CDR1 LNHDA and CDR2 SQIVND (reference sequence). The CDR3 loop spans 15 amino acids. In DNA form, the CDR3 reads TGTGCCAGTGTTGACAGGGACCTTCCTAACTATGGCTACACCTTC. Protein product: CASVDRDLPNYGYTF.

The J gene is TRBJ2-7, the V gene TRBV13; no reliable D call. Trimming took off 5 bases at V and 6 bases at J, with 20 bases between the two ends. The length of the CDR3 is 15 residues. The germline CDR1 and CDR2 sequences are PRHDT and FYEKMQ (reference sequence). CDR3 protein: CASSPGLNARAEQYF. The CDR3 nucleotides are TGTGCCAGCAGCCCAGGTCTAAACGCCAGAGCCGAGCAGTACTTC.

In its sample, this clone was seen once. The V gene is TRBV5-4, the J gene TRBJ2-3; TRBD2 aligns across 8 bases. Trimming at V came to 4 bases and at J to 2 bases, leaving 6 bases not matched to a gene. Per the germline V gene, CDR1 is SGHNT and CDR2 is YYREEE (reference sequence). CDR3 size: 15 residues. The CDR3 protein is CASSNFGGVTDTQYF. In DNA form, the CDR3 reads TGTGCCAGCAGCAACTTCGGGGGGGTCACAGATACGCAGTATTTT.

V usage is TRBV2 and J usage is TRBJ1-2, with D possibly being TRBD1 (5 bases). Germline-derived CDR1 and CDR2 are SNHLY and FYNNEI. This CDR3 region has 13 residues. The V end was cut by 6 bases, the J end by 7 bases, with 15 bases between. The DNA for the CDR3 is TGTGCCAGCAGCCCCCACGGGCAGGGTGGCTACACCTTC. Protein product: CASSPHGQGGYTF.

The rearrangement joins TRBV7-6 to TRBJ2-1; 8 bases fit TRBD2. There are 16 residues in the CDR3. CDR1 and CDR2 from the germline V gene are SGHVS and FNYEAQ. V dropped 1 base and J dropped 2; count of bases not matched to a gene: 4. The CDR3 DNA sequence: TGTGCCAGCAGCTTAGAAACGGGGGGGCCCTACAATGAGCAGTTCTTC. Residues: CASSLETGGPYNEQFF.

The gene calls are TRBV30 and TRBJ1-4; no firm D call. Trimming left V 7 bases short and J 8 bases short, with 14 bases between. This CDR3 has 12 amino acids. The germline V gene encodes CDR1 GTSNPN and CDR2 SVGIG (reference sequence). The chain's CDR3 is CAFGLVGEKLFF. In nucleotides, the CDR3 is TGTGCCTTCGGTCTTGTGGGCGAAAAACTGTTTTTT.

The chain is built from TRBV5-4 and TRBJ2-7; a weak D match, TRBD2 (6 bases). The CDR3 totals 15 residues. Germline V gene data show CDR1 as SGHNT and CDR2 as YYREEE (reference sequence). The germline V and J ends were trimmed by 1 base and 1 base, with 12 bases remaining between them. This CDR3 is CASSLPGEGSYEQYF. CDR3 DNA: TGTGCCAGCAGCTTGCCGGGAGAGGGGTCCTACGAGCAGTACTTC.

The chain has TRBV9 and TRBJ2-4; D is perhaps TRBD2 (7 bases). The V end was cut by 6 bases, the J end by 3 bases, with 19 bases between. CDR3 length equals 16 residues. CDR1 and CDR2 (germline): SGDLS, YYNGEE. Here the CDR3 reads CASNVAGAGGKNIQYF. CDR3 bases: TGTGCCAGCAACGTGGCGGGGGCCGGAGGCAAAAACATTCAGTACTTC.

CDR3 DNA sequence: TGTGCCATCAGTGAGGTCGTGACAGGGGATTTTTCTGGCTACACCTTC. Protein product: CAISEVVTGDFSGYTF. The rearrangement uses TRBV10-3 and TRBJ1-2; 8 bases map to TRBD1. CDR1 ENHRY and CDR2 SYGVKD come from the germline V gene. This CDR3 spans 16 amino acids. With 2 bases clipped from V and 7 bases from J, the junction kept 12 bases outside the gene matches.

The chain joins TRBV20-1 to TRBJ2-7; D unresolved. The length of the CDR3 is 11 residues. Trimming left V 5 bases short and J 3 bases short, with 8 bases between. CDR1 is DFQATT and CDR2 is SNEGSKA in the germline V gene (reference sequence). The CDR3 spells CSAAHSYEQYF. The CDR3 DNA is TGCAGTGCTGCCCACAGCTACGAGCAGTACTTC.

This chain uses TRBV7-2 with TRBJ2-1, with 7 bases fitting TRBD1. The CDR3 runs 16 residues. Looked up from germline, CDR1 is SGHTA and CDR2 is FQGNSA. With V trimmed by 5 bases and J by 8 bases, 15 bases remained unmatched. CDR3 sequence reads: CASSGWTGFSYYEQFF. For the CDR3, the DNA is TGTGCCAGCAGCGGCTGGACAGGCTTTTCTTACTATGAGCAGTTCTTC.

This clone has more than one count but fewer than ten. The chain carries TRBV30 and TRBJ2-5; the D gene is possibly TRBD2 (7 bases). The V and J ends lost 3 bases and 4 bases respectively, with 24 bases between them. The CDR3 contains 17 residues. From germline, CDR1 is GTSNPN and CDR2 SVGIG (reference sequence). The CDR3 region has the DNA TGTGCCTGGAGGCCGGGGGGCTGGGCCGGTCTGGGAGAGACCCAGTACTTC. Protein sequence: CAWRPGGWAGLGETQYF.

V usage is TRBV7-2 and J usage is TRBJ2-2; D is unresolved. There are 13 residues in the CDR3. Germline assignment: CDR1 SGHTA and CDR2 FQGNSA. Trimming left V 5 bases short and J 9 bases short, with 13 bases between. The CDR3 DNA reads as TGTGCCAGCAGCGTCGGTCGATCCTGGGAGCTGTTTTTT. As protein: CASSVGRSWELFF.

The chain combines TRBV9 with TRBJ2-1, with 14 positions matching TRBD2. This CDR3 is 16 amino acids long. Germline V CDR1 and CDR2: SGDLS, YYNGEE. Losses at the gene ends were 4 bases for V and 7 bases for J; bases not matched to a gene: 7. CDR3: CASSTGLAGVINEQFF. CDR3 DNA: TGTGCCAGCAGCACGGGACTAGCGGGAGTAATTAATGAGCAGTTCTTC. Variable domain in full (rest from reference TRBV9 and TRBJ2-1): DSGVTQTPKHLITATGQRVTLRCSPRSGDLSVYWYQQSLDQGLQFLIQYYNGEERAKGNILERFSAQQFPDLHSELNLSSLELGDSALYFCASSTGLAGVINEQFFGPGTRLTVL.

The rearrangement links TRBV7-8 to TRBJ1-5; 8 bases align to TRBD1. Germline values: CDR1 SGHVS, CDR2 FQNEAQ. V trimming: 1 base; J trimming: 6 bases; junction bases outside the gene matches: 8. This CDR3 contains 16 residues. CDR3 sequence reads: CASSLVGTGGSQPQHF. The CDR3 region has the DNA TGTGCCAGCAGCTTAGTTGGGACAGGAGGGAGTCAGCCCCAGCATTTT.

This clone has only one observation. This rearrangement joins TRBV5-1 to TRBJ1-1, with 7 bases aligning to TRBD1. Germline V gene data show CDR1 as SGHRS and CDR2 as YFSETQ. CDR3 length: 14 amino acids. Trimming took 1 base from V and 6 from J; bases not matched to a gene: 6. In DNA form, the CDR3 reads TGCGCCAGCAGCTTGAGGGGGCCTAATTCTGAAGCTTTCTTT. It yields the protein CASSLRGPNSEAFF.

There are a few counts of this clone. The chain uses TRBV11-2 and TRBJ1-6; 7 bases match TRBD1. Losses at the gene ends were 2 bases for V and 8 bases for J; bases not matched to a gene: 9. The CDR3 length is 16 residues. Germline CDR1 reads SGHAT; CDR2 reads FQNNGV. CDR3 amino acids: CASSLTPGQSDSPLHF. CDR3 DNA: TGTGCCAGCAGCTTAACTCCGGGACAGAGCGATTCACCCCTCCACTTT.

The chain combines TRBV9 with TRBJ2-3; 9 nucleotides align to TRBD2. With V trimmed by 4 bases and J by 1 base, 4 bases remained unmatched. Germline-derived CDR1 and CDR2 are SGDLS and YYNGEE. The CDR3 has 15 residues. The CDR3 DNA sequence: TGTGCCAGCAGCCGGAAGCGGGAGGGCACAGATACGCAGTATTTT. It codes for CASSRKREGTDTQYF. Together with reference TRBV9 and TRBJ2-3, the CDR3 gives the full variable domain: DSGVTQTPKHLITATGQRVTLRCSPRSGDLSVYWYQQSLDQGLQFLIQYYNGEERAKGNILERFSAQQFPDLHSELNLSSLELGDSALYFCASSRKREGTDTQYFGPGTRLTVL.

The chain recombines TRBV28 with TRBJ1-1, with unresolved D. The germline V gene has CDR1 MDHEN and CDR2 SYDVKM. V gave up 2 bases and J gave up 10 bases, with 20 bases separating them. The CDR3 totals 15 residues. The CDR3 is CASSLRPGRGPLAFF. CDR3 DNA: TGTGCCAGCAGTTTAAGGCCCGGGAGAGGTCCGTTAGCTTTCTTT.

The rearrangement uses TRBV14 and TRBJ1-1; D is undetermined. Trimming took off 0 bases at V and 3 bases at J, with 14 bases between the two ends. Per germline, CDR1 SGHDN and CDR2 FVKESK. The CDR3 length is 16 residues. CDR3 residues: CASSQDLGILDTEAFF. The DNA for the CDR3 is TGTGCCAGCAGCCAAGATCTAGGTATCTTGGACACTGAAGCTTTCTTT.

The chain has TRBV25-1 and TRBJ1-1, with D perhaps TRBD1 (6 bases). Germline V gene sequence: CDR1 MGHDK, CDR2 SYGVNS. CDR3 length equals 15 residues. V was cut by 4 bases and J by 5 bases, with 17 bases left in between. DNA for the CDR3: TGTGCCAGCAGTGTACAGGGTAACTTTGGTACTGAAGCTTTCTTT. Translation: CASSVQGNFGTEAFF.

This sequence joins TRBV28 and TRBJ2-7; D not resolved. Trimming cost V 3 bases and J 2 bases, with 20 bases left between them. The CDR3 loop spans 17 amino acids. Germline V gives CDR1 MDHEN, CDR2 SYDVKM. The DNA for the CDR3 is TGTGCCAGCAGTTTCCCATGGGCCTCCATCTTCCCCTACGAGCAGTACTTC. Translated, it gives CASSFPWASIFPYEQYF.

The genes are TRBV7-3 and TRBJ1-1; D is ambiguous. V dropped 8 bases and J dropped 4 bases, with 11 bases sitting between them. The CDR3 consists of 12 residues. The V gene's germline CDR1 is SGHTA and CDR2 FQGTGA. The chain's CDR3 is CASAGLATEAFF. CDR3 coding DNA: TGTGCCAGCGCGGGCCTCGCCACTGAAGCTTTCTTT.

The CDR3 loop reads CASSPGGDRGGYTF. CDR3 in DNA: TGTGCCAGCAGCCCAGGAGGGGACAGAGGTGGCTACACCTTC. This chain connects TRBV7-9 to TRBJ1-2; 7 bases are shared with TRBD1. The CDR3 length is 14 residues. V trimming: 5 bases; J trimming: 7 bases; junction bases outside the gene matches: 10. Germline-derived CDR1 and CDR2 are SEHNR and FQNEAQ (reference sequence).

In its sample, this clone was seen a few times. The rearrangement uses TRBV6-1 and TRBJ2-1; 12 nucleotides align to TRBD1. Germline assignment: CDR1 MNHNS and CDR2 SASEGT. The junction had 11 bases not matched to a gene; V was cut back by 2 bases and J by 0 bases. CDR3 length: 20 residues. This CDR3 is CASSERDRGLWGDSYNEQFF. CDR3 bases: TGTGCCAGCAGTGAAAGGGACAGGGGGCTTTGGGGGGACTCCTACAATGAGCAGTTCTTC.

The CDR3 DNA reads as TGTGCCAGCAGCCACACGGTCCTCGCTAGCGGGGTGTTTCAAGAGACCCAGTACTTC. It codes for CASSHTVLASGVFQETQYF. This chain links TRBV7-9 with TRBJ2-5, with 9 bases aligning to TRBD2. The germline gives CDR1 SEHNR, CDR2 FQNEAQ (reference sequence). The CDR3 runs 19 residues. V lost 5 bases, J lost 2 bases, and 18 bases stayed unmatched.

The J gene is TRBJ2-3, the V gene TRBV27, with D possibly matching TRBD2 (6 bases). This CDR3 contains 14 residues. V lost 4 bases to trimming and J lost 4 bases, with 12 bases between them. Germline lookup yields CDR1 MNHEY and CDR2 SMNVEV (reference sequence). In nucleotides, the CDR3 is TGTGCCAGCAGTTCCCGGAGGGGCGCAGATACGCAGTATTTT. The encoded protein is CASSSRRGADTQYF.

The chain employs TRBV10-3 and TRBJ1-5; possibly TRBD1 for D (6 bases). The CDR3 is made up of 13 amino acids. The ends were cut back, 7 bases at V and 3 bases at J, with 10 bases in the middle. The germline gives CDR1 ENHRY, CDR2 SYGVKD. The CDR3 DNA reads as TGTGCCATCACCCACAGGGCCAATCAGCCCCAGCATTTT. It translates to CAITHRANQPQHF.

This clone was counted a single time. This chain joins TRBV27 and TRBJ2-7, with 7 bases that match TRBD1. V shed 6 bases and J 2 bases; nucleotides not matched to a gene: 10. This CDR3 contains 15 residues. The germline gives CDR1 MNHEY, CDR2 SMNVEV (reference sequence). CDR3 nucleotide sequence: TGTGCCAGCAGGCGCAACCCGGGACAGCCCTACGAGCAGTACTTC. Protein: CASRRNPGQPYEQYF.

This rearrangement joins TRBV7-6 to TRBJ1-4; D is unclear. This CDR3 has 16 amino acids. Germline-derived CDR1 and CDR2 are SGHVS and FNYEAQ. Trimming pared 5 bases from V and 1 base from J, leaving 14 bases between. CDR3 in DNA: TGTGCCAGCAGCCGGTACGGAGGGAGAACTAATGAAAAACTGTTTTTT. Encoded protein: CASSRYGGRTNEKLFF.